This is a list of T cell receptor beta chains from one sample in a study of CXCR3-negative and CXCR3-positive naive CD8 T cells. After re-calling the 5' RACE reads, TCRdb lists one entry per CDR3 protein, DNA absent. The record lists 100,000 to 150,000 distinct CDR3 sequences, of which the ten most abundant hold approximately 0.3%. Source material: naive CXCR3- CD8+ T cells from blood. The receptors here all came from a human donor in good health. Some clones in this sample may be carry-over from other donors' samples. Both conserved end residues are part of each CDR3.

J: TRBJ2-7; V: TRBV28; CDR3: CASSFFAGTSSYEQYF
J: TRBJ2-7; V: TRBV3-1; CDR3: CASSQDEAGGYEQYF
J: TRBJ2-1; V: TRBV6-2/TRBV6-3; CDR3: CASSYSGTGGSEQFF
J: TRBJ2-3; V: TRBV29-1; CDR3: CSAGSTDTQYF
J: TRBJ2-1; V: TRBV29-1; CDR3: CSADRGSPEQFF
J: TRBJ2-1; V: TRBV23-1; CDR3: CASSHPREFENEQFF
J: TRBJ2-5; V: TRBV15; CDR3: CATSPRLPAPQETQYF
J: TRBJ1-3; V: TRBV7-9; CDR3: CASSLVRRISGNTIYF
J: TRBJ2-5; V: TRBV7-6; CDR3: CASSPTREETQYF
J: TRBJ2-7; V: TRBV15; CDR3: CATSRPDSNPANEQYF
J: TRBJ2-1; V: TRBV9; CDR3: CASSVFPSGTGQNEQFF
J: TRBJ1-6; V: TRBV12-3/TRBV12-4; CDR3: CASSSFGQGNNSPLHF
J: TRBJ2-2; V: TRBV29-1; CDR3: CSGTGNTGELFF
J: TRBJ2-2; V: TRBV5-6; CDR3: CASTHWGADTGELFF
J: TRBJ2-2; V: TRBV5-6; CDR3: CASSLEPRPNTGELFF
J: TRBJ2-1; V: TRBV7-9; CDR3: CASSLVRADEQFF
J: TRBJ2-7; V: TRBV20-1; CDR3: CSARRSGSYEQYF
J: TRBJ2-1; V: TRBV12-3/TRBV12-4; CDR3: CASSTTSYSYNEQFF
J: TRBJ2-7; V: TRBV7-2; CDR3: CASSRNWAYEQYF
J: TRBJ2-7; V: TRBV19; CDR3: CASSILGSSYEQYF
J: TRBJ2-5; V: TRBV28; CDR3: CASSSDPYQETQYF
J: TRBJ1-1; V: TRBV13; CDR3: CASSIRPVSNTEAFF
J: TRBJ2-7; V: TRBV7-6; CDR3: CASSGKIGALSYEQYF
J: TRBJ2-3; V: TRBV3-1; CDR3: CASSQLQSRGATDTQYF
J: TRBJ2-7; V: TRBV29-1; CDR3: CSVEDRGGSIF
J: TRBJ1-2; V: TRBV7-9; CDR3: CASSVAGDNYGYTF
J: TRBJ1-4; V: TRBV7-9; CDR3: CASSLATDEKLFF
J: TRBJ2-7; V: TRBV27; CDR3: CASNQQGAAYEQYF
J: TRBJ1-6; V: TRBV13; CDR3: CASRQFRDNYNSPLHF
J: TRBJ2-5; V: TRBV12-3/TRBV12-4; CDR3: CASSLAFGGETQYF
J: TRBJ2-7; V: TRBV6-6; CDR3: CASSYSLLAAAPWEQYF
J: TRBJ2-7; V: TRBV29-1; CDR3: CSVILNKVYEQYF
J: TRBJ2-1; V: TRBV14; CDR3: CASSQLIGGAAHNEQFF
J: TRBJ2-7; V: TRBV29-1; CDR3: CSVHHGGHSYEQYF
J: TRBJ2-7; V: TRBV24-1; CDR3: CATSDLTAGGEQYF
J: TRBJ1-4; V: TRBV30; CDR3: CAWSVDSRNEKLFF